The clone carrying this T cell receptor (beta chain) was seen a few times. A v3.0 immunoSEQ assay was performed at survey level. TCRdb keeps only in-frame clones here, not all; method: immunoSEQ multiplex PCR. Of about 12,000 clones detected, nearly 85% appear once; the ten largest clones hold 15% to 20%. The CDR3 is 11 amino acids. Germline V CDR1 and CDR2: DFQATT, SNEGSKA (reference sequence). V was clipped by 6 bases and J by 4 bases, with 7 bases between them. This sample is drawn from a study of long-term antiretroviral therapy in people with HIV. Specimens carried about 0.85-10 million cryopreserved PBMC before DNA extraction.

The receptor comes from a man in his forties or fifties with HIV. Sequences were derived from unsorted PBMCs, sampled 3.4 years after starting antiretroviral therapy. The chain recombines TRBV20-1 with TRBJ2-1, with D perhaps TRBD2 (6 bases). CDR3 loop: CSAGGYNEQFF. Written as DNA, the CDR3 is TGCAGTGCCGGAGGGTACAATGAGCAGTTCTTC.